Listed below are T cell receptor beta chains from one sample, sequenced in a study of T cell repertoires in cytomegalovirus infection. These receptors have no known antigen. TCRdb reprocessed the reads with MiXCR, giving one entry per CDR3 protein. The table shows about 830,000 distinct CDR3 sequences, with 30% to 35% occurring only once. Here the sequenced sample was cultured CD8+ T cells from PBMCs, taken from culture after CMV antigen stimulation. The origin of the receptors is a human donor in good health (CMV status not recorded). Some clones in this sample may be carry-over from other donors' samples. The CDR3 runs from the conserved cysteine through the conserved F or W. D genes are given only for firm matches. Not all rows give a size; the values are once, few, many and, for expanded clones, a class.

-	TRBV4-1	TRBJ1-1	-	CASSLLMGGDTEAFF	TGCGCCAGCAGCCTCCTAATGGGGGGTGACACTGAAGCTTTCTTT
few	TRBV24-1	TRBJ2-3	TRBD1	CATSGNRGLENTDTQYF	TGTGCCACCAGTGGAAACAGGGGGCTAGAAAACACAGATACGCAGTATTTT
-	TRBV27	TRBJ2-7	TRBD1	CASNAKGQGDEQYF	TGTGCCAGCAACGCAAAGGGACAGGGAGACGAGCAGTACTTC
-	TRBV6-1	TRBJ1-1	TRBD1	CASRNRGRGNTEAFF	TGTGCCAGCAGGAACAGGGGGCGCGGGAACACTGAAGCTTTCTTT
many	TRBV7-6	TRBJ2-2	TRBD2	CASSWGGTGELFF	TGTGCCAGCAGCTGGGGGGGCACCGGGGAGCTGTTTTTT
few	TRBV2	TRBJ1-2	-	CASTDRRYGYTF	TGTGCCAGCACTGATCGACGCTATGGCTACACCTTC
-	TRBV2	TRBJ2-3	TRBD2	CASRQAGGPITDTQYF	TGTGCCAGCAGGCAGGCGGGGGGCCCAATCACAGATACGCAGTATTTT
-	TRBV7-9	TRBJ1-5	-	CASSHSDRNQPQHF	TGTGCCAGCAGCCACTCGGACAGAAATCAGCCCCAGCATTTT
-	TRBV5-1	TRBJ1-1	-	CASSLAGVINTEAFF	TGCGCCAGCAGCTTGGCCGGGGTAATAAACACTGAAGCTTTCTTT
-	TRBV7-7	TRBJ2-2	TRBD1	CASSPSRDRGRIGELFF	TGTGCTAGCAGCCCGTCCCGGGACAGGGGGCGCATAGGGGAGCTGTTTTTT
-	TRBV7-2	TRBJ2-7	-	CVSSPLGAGSYEQYF	TGTGTCAGCAGTCCTCTGGGGGCCGGCTCCTACGAGCAGTACTTC
few	TRBV5-1	TRBJ1-6	-	CASSLTGFNSPLHF	TGCGCCAGCAGCTTGACAGGATTTAATTCACCCCTCCACTTT
-	TRBV29-1	TRBJ2-3	-	CSVPGAVDTQYF	TGCAGCGTTCCAGGCGCCGTAGATACGCAGTATTTT
few	TRBV2	TRBJ2-7	TRBD2	CASSEVGGAAYEQYF	TGTGCCAGCAGTGAGGTCGGGGGGGCAGCCTACGAGCAGTACTTC
-	TRBV2	TRBJ2-2	TRBD1	CASKGGRGPSTGELFF	TGTGCCAGCAAGGGCGGTAGGGGGCCGAGCACCGGGGAGCTGTTTTTT
few	TRBV20-1	TRBJ2-4	TRBD2	CSARDNSKAGGHQNIQYF	TGCAGTGCTAGAGATAATAGTAAAGCGGGGGGGCACCAAAACATTCAGTACTTC
-	TRBV27	TRBJ1-1	-	CASSLSGGRAEAFF	TGTGCCAGCAGTTTATCGGGGGGGAGGGCTGAAGCTTTCTTT
few	TRBV27	TRBJ1-1	TRBD1	CASSLGGIYDRVTEAFF	TGTGCCAGCAGTTTAGGAGGGATTTACGACAGGGTCACTGAAGCTTTCTTT
-	TRBV12-3/TRBV12-4	TRBJ2-2	-	CASGEEGDTGELFF	TGTGCCAGCGGGGAGGAGGGTGACACCGGGGAGCTGTTTTTT
few	TRBV4-1	TRBJ2-6	TRBD1	CASSQDTGGLGTGANVLTF	TGCGCCAGCAGCCAAGATACAGGGGGTTTAGGGACTGGGGCCAACGTCCTGACTTTC
few	TRBV27	TRBJ2-3	-	CASSLTGLGDTQYF	TGTGCCAGCAGTTTAACAGGGCTCGGAGATACGCAGTATTTT
-	TRBV4-2	TRBJ2-3	TRBD1	CASSHGPGQGPDTQYF	TGTGCCAGCAGCCACGGACCGGGACAGGGGCCAGATACGCAGTATTTT
-	TRBV6-2/TRBV6-3	TRBJ1-2	TRBD1	CASSYQGTAPYGYTF	TGTGCCAGCAGTTACCAAGGGACAGCACCTTATGGCTACACCTTC
-	TRBV7-6	TRBJ2-2	TRBD2	CASSLREGKAGELFF	TGTGCCAGCAGCTTAAGGGAGGGAAAGGCCGGGGAGCTGTTTTTT
few	TRBV7-6	TRBJ1-5	-	CASSLEANSNQPQHF	TGTGCCAGCAGCTTAGAGGCGAACAGCAATCAGCCCCAGCATTTT
-	TRBV27	TRBJ1-2	-	CASSPLKSRTLGYTF	TGTGCCAGCAGTCCTCTAAAATCCAGGACTTTGGGCTACACCTTC
many	TRBV7-8	TRBJ1-4	-	CAGSRRPNEKLFF	TGTGCCGGCAGCAGGCGACCAAATGAAAAACTGTTTTTT
-	TRBV11-2	TRBJ1-4	TRBD1	CASSSFTGTGDEKLFF	TGTGCCAGCAGCTCTTTCACCGGGACAGGGGATGAAAAACTGTTTTTT
many	TRBV7-2	TRBJ2-5	-	CASSLWTEETQYF	TGTGCCAGCAGCTTATGGACAGAAGAGACCCAGTACTTC
-	TRBV6-2/TRBV6-3	TRBJ2-2	-	CANRGVERFTGELFF	TGTGCCAACAGAGGGGTTGAAAGATTCACCGGGGAGCTGTTTTTT
few	TRBV7-8	TRBJ2-1	-	CASSPSPGAPYNEQFF	TGTGCCAGCAGCCCTAGTCCCGGGGCCCCCTACAATGAGCAGTTCTTC
-	TRBV27	TRBJ1-1	-	CASSLWQGNTEAFF	TGTGCCAGCAGTTTATGGCAGGGAAACACTGAAGCTTTCTTT
-	TRBV25-1	TRBJ1-6	-	CASSEWSYNSPLHF	TGTGCCAGCAGTGAATGGAGTTATAATTCACCCCTCCACTTT
-	TRBV2	TRBJ2-3	TRBD2	CASMNPTGGLLSTDTQYF	TGTGCCAGCATGAACCCAACGGGGGGGCTCTTGTCCACAGATACGCAGTATTTT
many	TRBV7-2	TRBJ1-5	TRBD1	CASIWCIMDRGSRKSGNQPQHF	TGTGCCAGCATCTGGTGTATAATGGACAGGGGGTCTAGAAAGTCGGGCAATCAGCCCCAGCATTTT
-	TRBV6-6	TRBJ1-4	-	CASSLNSGGHEKLFF	TGTGCCAGCAGTCTGAACTCAGGTGGACATGAAAAACTGTTTTTT
-	TRBV2	TRBJ2-1	-	CASSPGHPYNEQFF	TGTGCCAGCAGTCCGGGACACCCATACAATGAGCAGTTCTTC
few	TRBV4-2	TRBJ2-2	-	CASSQELSGPSLSNGELFF	TGTGCCAGCAGCCAAGAGCTATCAGGACCTTCACTGTCCAACGGGGAGCTGTTTTTT
few	TRBV6-1	TRBJ2-1	-	CASSDGTSSYNEQFF	TGTGCCAGCAGTGACGGAACGAGCTCCTACAATGAGCAGTTCTTC
-	TRBV12-3/TRBV12-4	TRBJ2-5	TRBD1	CASSLAGRTGSETQYF	TGTGCCAGCAGTTTAGCTGGCAGGACAGGGTCAGAGACCCAGTACTTC
once	TRBV7-9	TRBJ1-3	-	CASSFEGDTIYF	TGTGCCAGCAGCTTCGAGGGTGACACCATATATTTT
-	TRBV27	TRBJ1-1	-	CASSLSGNSKAFF	TGTGCCAGCAGTTTATCGGGGAATTCAAAAGCTTTCTTT
few	TRBV19	TRBJ2-5	-	CASSITGLKQETQYF	TGTGCCAGTAGTATTACGGGCCTCAAGCAAGAGACCCAGTACTTC
few	TRBV6-1	TRBJ2-6	-	CASSSLGDTSGANVLTF	TGTGCCAGCAGTAGCCTTGGGGACACCTCTGGGGCCAACGTCCTGACTTTC
-	TRBV24-1	TRBJ2-1	-	CATSQGLLYNEQFF	TGTGCCACCAGTCAGGGGCTCCTATACAATGAGCAGTTCTTC
few	TRBV6-2/TRBV6-3	TRBJ1-2	TRBD1	CASSRTGLERGYGYTF	TGTGCCAGCAGCCGGACAGGCCTCGAAAGGGGCTATGGCTACACCTTC
-	TRBV18	TRBJ2-7	TRBD2	CASSPRPGLATYEQYF	TGTGCCAGCTCACCTCGCCCGGGACTAGCGACCTACGAGCAGTACTTC
-	TRBV18	TRBJ2-2	-	CASSPPTALANTGELFF	TGTGCCAGCTCACCACCGACCGCCCTCGCGAACACCGGGGAGCTGTTTTTT
many	TRBV28	TRBJ2-3	-	CASSPDTITDTQYF	TGTGCCAGCAGCCCGGACACAATCACAGATACGCAGTATTTT
few	TRBV7-9	TRBJ1-5	-	CASTVSNQPQHF	TGTGCCAGCACGGTTAGCAATCAGCCCCAGCATTTT
-	TRBV27	TRBJ1-5	-	CASSLGGMGQPQHF	TGTGCCAGCAGTTTAGGAGGGATGGGTCAGCCCCAGCATTTT
few	TRBV4-3	TRBJ1-4	TRBD1	CASSQAGQGKEKLFF	TGCGCCAGCAGCCAGGCGGGACAGGGGAAGGAAAAACTGTTTTTT
-	TRBV3-1	TRBJ2-1	TRBD2	CASSQDGTSGRYNEQFF	TGTGCCAGCAGCCAAGATGGGACTAGCGGAAGATACAATGAGCAGTTCTTC
-	TRBV7-9	TRBJ2-1	-	CASSLGLTPYNEQFF	TGTGCCAGCAGCTTAGGACTGACGCCTTACAATGAGCAGTTCTTC
-	TRBV10-3	TRBJ2-2	-	CAIRGAGPNTGELFF	TGTGCCATCAGAGGGGCGGGGCCGAACACCGGGGAGCTGTTTTTT